Shown below are 12 T cell receptor beta chains from a single sample sequenced in a study of blood T cell repertoires in COVID-19. Profiled with immunoSEQ multiplex PCR; TCRdb holds only in-frame clones, not every one. The sample gives roughly 150,000 clones, about 89% of which show up once; around 6.1% is in the top ten. The sequenced sample consisted of peripheral blood. The receptors derive from an elderly man with acute or convalescent COVID-19.

This chain uses TRBV3-1 (or the pseudogene TRBV3-2) with TRBJ1-3; perhaps TRBD1 as D (5 bases). The CDR3 is 15 residues long. V was shortened by 0 bases and J by 2 bases, with 8 bases between the two germline ends. The germline V gene has CDR1 LGHDT and CDR2 YNNKEL (reference sequence). DNA for the CDR3: TGTGCCAGCAGCCAAGACAGGGTTCCTGGAAACACCATATATTTT. Its protein product is CASSQDRVPGNTIYF.

This clone was detected a few times. This CDR3 is CATSRELIGAGYEQYF. For the CDR3, the DNA is TGTGCCACCAGCAGAGAACTTATCGGTGCTGGCTACGAGCAGTACTTC. This chain joins TRBV15 and TRBJ2-7; D unclear. V lost 0 bases to trimming and J lost 3 bases, with 15 bases between them. The length of the CDR3 is 16 residues. Germline loops: CDR1 LNHNV, CDR2 YYDKDF (reference sequence).

The chain recombines TRBV4-1 with TRBJ1-1; weak D call: TRBD1 (6 bases). The CDR3 length is 16 residues. Germline V gene data show CDR1 as MGHRA and CDR2 as YSYEKL. V lost 4 bases and J 0 bases, leaving 15 bases between the germline ends. CDR3 sequence reads: CASSPRQDTLNTEAFF. Here the CDR3 DNA reads TGCGCCAGCAGCCCCCGACAGGATACCTTGAACACTGAAGCTTTCTTT.

The chain couples TRBV5-5 to TRBJ1-6, with 7 bases matching TRBD1. The V gene end was trimmed by 1 base and the J gene end by 10 bases; junction bases not matched to a gene: 8. The germline CDR1 and CDR2 sequences are SGHKS and YYEKEE (reference sequence). The CDR3 consists of 15 residues. CDR3 in DNA: TGTGCCAGCAGCTTGACAGGGGTGTTAAGGTCACCCCTCCACTTT. Its translation is CASSLTGVLRSPLHF.

V usage is TRBV28 and J usage is TRBJ1-1; unclear D gene. V gave up 6 bases and J gave up 4 bases, with 12 bases separating them. Per germline, CDR1 MDHEN and CDR2 SYDVKM. CDR3 size: 13 residues. The chain's CDR3 is CASRDPRGTEAFF. In DNA form, the CDR3 reads TGTGCCAGCAGAGACCCCCGGGGCACTGAAGCTTTCTTT.

The chain joins TRBV2 to TRBJ1-3; D remains ambiguous. CDR1 is SNHLY and CDR2 is FYNNEI in the germline V gene. With 4 bases removed from V and 0 bases from J, the gap between germline ends came to 7 bases. The CDR3 length is 14 residues. CDR3 sequence (DNA): TGTGCCAGCAGTGGTCAGGTCTCTGGAAACACCATATATTTT. As protein: CASSGQVSGNTIYF.

The chain couples TRBV5-4 to TRBJ2-1, with 7 bases matching TRBD1. V was pared by 2 bases and J by 3 bases, with 5 bases of the junction left unmatched. Looked up from germline, CDR1 is SGHNT and CDR2 is YYREEE (reference sequence). The CDR3 covers 15 residues. The CDR3 protein is CASSFGQGVYNEQFF. DNA for the CDR3: TGTGCCAGCAGCTTTGGGCAGGGGGTCTACAATGAGCAGTTCTTC. Looking up the rest from reference TRBV5-4 and TRBJ2-1 gives the full variable domain: ETGVTQSPTHLIKTRGQQVTLRCSSQSGHNTVSWYQQALGQGPQFIFQYYREEENGRGNFPPRFSGLQFPNYSSELNVNALELDDSALYLCASSFGQGVYNEQFFGPGTRLTVL.

The gene calls are TRBV5-1 and TRBJ2-7, with TRBD2 identical over 13 bases. The CDR3 is 15 amino acids. CDR1 and CDR2 (germline): SGHRS, YFSETQ. V lost 4 bases, J lost 3 bases, and 4 bases stayed unmatched. The chain's CDR3 is CASSRLAGGFYEQYF. In DNA, the CDR3 is TGCGCCAGCAGCCGACTAGCGGGGGGCTTCTACGAGCAGTACTTC. The full variable domain, with the rest looked up from reference TRBV5-1 and TRBJ2-7, is KAGVTQTPRYLIKTRGQQVTLSCSPISGHRSVSWYQQTPGQGLQFLFEYFSETQRNKGNFPGRFSGRQFSNSRSEMNVSTLELGDSALYLCASSRLAGGFYEQYFGPGTRLTVT.

J is TRBJ1-6 and V is TRBV30; TRBD1 agrees at 9 bases. V lost 0 bases to trimming and J lost 10 bases; unmatched junction nucleotides: 7. Germline CDR1 reads GTSNPN; CDR2 reads SVGIG (reference sequence). This CDR3 contains 15 residues. This chain's CDR3 is CAWSVSRTGESPLHF. The DNA for the CDR3 is TGTGCCTGGAGTGTAAGCCGGACAGGGGAATCACCCCTCCACTTT.

The V gene is TRBV19, the J gene TRBJ2-6; 9 bases line up with TRBD1. With V trimmed by 5 bases and J by 3 bases, 8 bases remained unmatched. CDR1 is LNHDA and CDR2 is SQIVND in the germline V gene (reference sequence). The CDR3 has 17 amino acids. CDR3 DNA: TGTGCCAGTAGTTTCCTACAGGGGGCTGATGGGGCCAACGTCCTGACTTTC. Encoded protein: CASSFLQGADGANVLTF.

CDR3 region: CSVEGRNRGEWQPQHF. The CDR3 bases are TGCAGCGTTGAAGGGCGGAACAGGGGGGAATGGCAGCCCCAGCATTTT. V usage is TRBV29-1 and J usage is TRBJ1-5, with 8 bases that match TRBD1. The V and J ends lost 1 base and 7 bases, in that order; junction bases with no gene match: 12. Germline values: CDR1 SQVTM, CDR2 ANQGSEA. This CDR3 spans 16 amino acids.

The chain couples TRBV6-5 to TRBJ1-3; tentatively, D is TRBD1 (5 bases). CDR1 and CDR2 (germline): MNHEY, SVGAGI. This CDR3 has 15 amino acids. V was cut by 5 bases and J by 2 bases, with 13 bases left in between. The CDR3, as DNA: TGTGCCAGCAGTCTGGGAGCGGGGGCTGGAAACACCATATATTTT. It specifies CASSLGAGAGNTIYF.